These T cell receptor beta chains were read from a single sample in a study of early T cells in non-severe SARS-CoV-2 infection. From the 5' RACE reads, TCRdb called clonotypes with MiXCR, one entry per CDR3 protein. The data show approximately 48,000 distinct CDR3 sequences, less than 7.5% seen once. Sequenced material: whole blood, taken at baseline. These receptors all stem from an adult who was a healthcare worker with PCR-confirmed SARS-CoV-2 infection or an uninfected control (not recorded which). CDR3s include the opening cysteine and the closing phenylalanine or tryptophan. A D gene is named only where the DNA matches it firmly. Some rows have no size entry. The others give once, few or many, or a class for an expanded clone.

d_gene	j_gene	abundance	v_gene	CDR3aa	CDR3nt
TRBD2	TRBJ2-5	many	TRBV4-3	CASSQDLTGVAGGLGQQETQYF	TGCGCCAGCAGCCAAGATCTCACCGGGGTAGCGGGGGGACTCGGCCAGCAAGAGACCCAGTACTTC
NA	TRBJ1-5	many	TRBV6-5	CASSYGTDSNQPQHF	TGTGCCAGCAGTTATGGAACCGATAGCAATCAGCCCCAGCATTTT
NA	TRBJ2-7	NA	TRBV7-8	CASSKGAEQYF	TGTGCCAGCAGCAAGGGTGCCGAGCAGTACTTC
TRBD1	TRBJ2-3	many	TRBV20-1	CSARRTGESFLTDTQYF	TGCAGTGCTAGAAGGACAGGGGAGTCATTTTTGACAGATACGCAGTATTTT
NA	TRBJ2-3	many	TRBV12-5	CASGFRVEDTQYF	TGTGCTAGTGGTTTTCGGGTCGAAGATACGCAGTATTTT
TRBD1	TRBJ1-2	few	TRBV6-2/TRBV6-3	CASSGDSFNYGYTF	TGTGCCAGCAGTGGGGACAGTTTCAACTATGGCTACACCTTC
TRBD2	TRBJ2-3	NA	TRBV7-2	CDSSRALAGGSDTQYF	TGTGACAGCAGCCGCGCCTTAGCGGGGGGATCCGATACGCAGTATTTT
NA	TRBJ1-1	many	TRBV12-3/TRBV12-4	CASRMNTEAFF	TGTGCCAGCAGGATGAACACTGAAGCTTTCTTT
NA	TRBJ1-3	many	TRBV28	CASSLPPGTGNTIYF	TGTGCCAGCAGTCTCCCTCCAGGCACTGGAAACACCATATATTTT
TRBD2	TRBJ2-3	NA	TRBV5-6	CASSLPLAGGTDTQYF	TGTGCCAGCAGCTTGCCGCTAGCGGGGGGCACAGATACGCAGTATTTT
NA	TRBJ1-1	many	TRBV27	CASSLYRDNTEAFF	TGTGCCAGCAGTTTATACAGGGATAACACTGAAGCTTTCTTT
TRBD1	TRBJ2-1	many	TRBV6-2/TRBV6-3	CASTYTGTGINEQFF	TGTGCCAGCACTTATACCGGGACAGGGATCAATGAGCAGTTCTTC
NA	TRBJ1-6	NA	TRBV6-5	CASSYSWGGEGPLHF	TGTGCCAGCAGTTACTCCTGGGGGGGCGAAGGACCCCTCCACTTT